The 18 T cell receptor beta chains listed next were all sequenced from one sample in a study of blood T cell repertoires in COVID-19. Here immunoSEQ multiplex PCR was the method, and the copy in TCRdb shows in-frame clones only, minus some. This table holds approximately 200,000 clones, roughly 84% found once. Sequenced sample: peripheral blood. The source of these receptors is a man aged 35-49 years with active or convalescent COVID-19.

V usage is TRBV9 and J usage is TRBJ1-2; D gene ambiguous. V lost 5 bases and J lost 4, with 9 bases in between. CDR3 size: 12 residues. From germline, CDR1 is SGDLS and CDR2 YYNGEE. CDR3 sequence (DNA): TGTGCCAGCAGAAACAGACCCTATGGCTACACCTTC. Amino acids: CASRNRPYGYTF.

This chain connects TRBV7-5 to TRBJ2-7; the table's D gene call, TRBD1, was not cross checked with the DNA. TRBV7-5 is shown as a pseudogene. The CDR3 contains 17 residues. CDR3 DNA: TGTGTCAGAAGCTACCAGGGAAGGGGGATCAGCTCCTACGAGCAGTACTTC. Translated, it gives CVRSYQGRGISSYEQYF.

The chain carries TRBV6-1 and TRBJ2-1; D unresolved. Trimming cost V 1 base and J 0 bases, with 7 bases left between them. Germline V lookup: CDR1 MNHNS, CDR2 SASEGT. The CDR3 has 15 residues. CDR3 protein: CASSEDGGSYNEQFF. CDR3 sequence (DNA): TGTGCCAGCAGTGAAGATGGCGGCTCCTACAATGAGCAGTTCTTC.

The gene calls are TRBV4-1 and TRBJ1-5; no reliable D call. Per germline, CDR1 MGHRA and CDR2 YSYEKL. V lost 4 bases and J lost 2, with 9 bases in between. CDR3 length: 14 residues. CDR3 loop: CASSLQSGNQPQHF. The CDR3 DNA reads as TGCGCCAGCAGCCTCCAAAGCGGCAATCAGCCCCAGCATTTT.

This chain joins TRBV19 and TRBJ2-4; possible D gene TRBD2, 5 bases. CDR3 length equals 14 residues. In germline, CDR1 is LNHDA, CDR2 SQIVND (reference sequence). The ends were cut back, 6 bases at V and 8 bases at J, with 17 bases in the middle. This CDR3 is CASRSNSGIHIQYF. For the CDR3, the DNA is TGTGCCAGTAGGAGTAATTCGGGGATACACATTCAGTACTTC.

The chain couples TRBV6-5 to TRBJ1-1; 11 nucleotides line up with TRBD1. The CDR3 has 14 residues. From germline, CDR1 is MNHEY and CDR2 SVGAGI. V was clipped by 6 bases and J by 4 bases; unmatched bases: 4. The CDR3 reads CASRPGQGGTEAFF. The CDR3 DNA reads TGTGCCAGCAGACCGGGACAGGGGGGCACTGAAGCTTTCTTT.

The chain has TRBV27 and TRBJ1-2; no reliable D call. Trimming took off 5 bases at V and 5 bases at J, with 15 bases between the two ends. CDR1 and CDR2 (germline): MNHEY, SMNVEV (reference sequence). CDR3 length: 14 amino acids. The CDR3 region has the DNA TGTGCCAGCAGTCGCCGGGGTAGCGGTTATGGCTACACCTTC. It encodes CASSRRGSGYGYTF.

This chain links TRBV28 with TRBJ1-5; TRBD1 aligns across 9 bases. CDR1 MDHEN and CDR2 SYDVKM come from the germline V gene. V lost 3 bases to trimming and J lost 7 bases; unmatched junction nucleotides: 13. The CDR3 is made up of 17 amino acids. CDR3 coding DNA: TGTGCCAGCAGTTTTTTTCTCCTAGACAGGGGGGAACAGCCCCAGCATTTT. This gives the protein CASSFFLLDRGEQPQHF.

V and J are TRBV19 and TRBJ1-5; no definite D call. The germline CDR1 and CDR2 sequences are LNHDA and SQIVND (reference sequence). There are 13 residues in the CDR3. Deletions cut 5 bases from V and 9 bases from J, with 14 bases between. The CDR3: CASSSSDRGPQHF. CDR3 coding DNA: TGTGCCAGTAGTTCCTCTGACCGGGGGCCCCAGCATTTT. Combining the CDR3 with reference TRBV19 and TRBJ1-5 gives the whole variable domain DGGITQSPKYLFRKEGQNVTLSCEQNLNHDAMYWYRQDPGQGLRLIYYSQIVNDFQKGDIAEGYSVSREKKESFPLTVTSAQKNPTAFYLCASSSSDRGPQHFGDGTRLSIL.

The table lists this clone with a few counts. DNA of the CDR3: TGTGCCAGCTCATCCTGGGACAGATCCTCTGGAAACACCATATATTTT. Amino acids: CASSSWDRSSGNTIYF. The chain has TRBV18 and TRBJ1-3; 7 nucleotides line up with TRBD1. V lost 5 bases to trimming and J lost 0 bases; unmatched junction nucleotides: 7. This CDR3 spans 16 amino acids. The germline V gene encodes CDR1 KGHSH and CDR2 LQKENI.

This chain joins TRBV5-8 and TRBJ1-3; TRBD1 aligns across 7 bases. Germline CDR1 reads SGHTS; CDR2 reads YDEGEE. There are 15 residues in the CDR3. Germline trimming cut 4 bases from V and 6 bases from J; bases unmatched to any gene: 10. The CDR3 is CASSRIDREANTIYF. The CDR3, as DNA: TGTGCCAGCAGCCGCATTGACAGGGAGGCAAACACCATATATTTT.

In DNA, the CDR3 is TGTGCCAGCAGATTCGTCGAGGAGGACGCTGAAGCTTTCTTT. This translates into CASRFVEEDAEAFF. V gene TRBV5-6 combines with J gene TRBJ1-1; D ambiguous. V was cut by 5 bases and J by 6 bases, with 17 bases left in between. CDR3 size: 14 residues. Germline-derived CDR1 and CDR2 are SGHDT and YYEEEE.

CDR3 in amino acids: CATSRVVRGTEKLFF. Here the CDR3 DNA reads TGTGCCACCAGCAGAGTTGTAAGGGGGACTGAAAAACTGTTTTTT. The genes are TRBV15 and TRBJ1-4; weak D call: TRBD1 (6 bases). This CDR3 comprises 15 residues. The V and J ends lost 1 base and 7 bases respectively, with 13 bases between them. Germline CDR1 reads LNHNV; CDR2 reads YYDKDF (reference sequence).

The gene calls are TRBV3-1 (or the pseudogene TRBV3-2) and TRBJ2-7, with D possibly TRBD1 on 5 matching bases. The CDR3 length is 14 residues. The germline V gene has CDR1 LGHDT and CDR2 YNNKEL (reference sequence). V was trimmed by 0 bases and J by 3 bases, leaving 9 bases between them. The CDR3 here is CASSQDAGLYEQYF. For the CDR3, the DNA is TGTGCCAGCAGCCAAGATGCAGGGCTCTACGAGCAGTACTTC.

The chain employs TRBV5-4 and TRBJ1-1; D is unclear. Germline V CDR1 and CDR2: SGHNT, YYREEE (reference sequence). The CDR3 consists of 14 residues. Trimming left V 9 bases short and J 1 base short, with 16 bases between. The CDR3 loop is CATLSPEGNTEAFF. Here the CDR3 DNA reads TGTGCCACCCTATCCCCCGAGGGGAACACTGAAGCTTTCTTT.

The rearrangement joins TRBV11-2 to TRBJ2-7, with D perhaps matching TRBD1 (5 bases). V dropped 4 bases and J dropped 3 bases, with 7 bases sitting between them. CDR1 is SGHAT, CDR2 FQNNGV, per germline. CDR3 size: 12 residues. The CDR3 DNA follows: TGTGCCAGCAGCTCACAGGTCTACGAGCAGTACTTC. This encodes CASSSQVYEQYF.

The chain uses TRBV5-1 and TRBJ1-1, with D perhaps matching TRBD1 (6 bases). The CDR3 spans 14 residues. Germline V gene data show CDR1 as SGHRS and CDR2 as YFSETQ. V was shortened by 4 bases and J by 0 bases, with 10 bases between the two germline ends. In DNA, the CDR3 is TGCGCCAGCAGCCCTGGACAGATGAACACTGAAGCTTTCTTT. Encoded protein: CASSPGQMNTEAFF.

J is TRBJ2-1 and V is TRBV28, with TRBD2 matching 7 bases. Germline V gene data show CDR1 as MDHEN and CDR2 as SYDVKM. CDR3 size: 16 residues. Germline trimming cut 8 bases from V and 4 bases from J; bases unmatched to any gene: 14. CDR3 coding DNA: TGTGCCAGCCAACCTAATGGGGCGGGAGAATACAATGAGCAGTTCTTC. Translated: CASQPNGAGEYNEQFF. Full variable domain (remainder filled in from reference TRBV28 and TRBJ2-1): DVKVTQSSRYLVKRTGEKVFLECVQDMDHENMFWYRQDPGLGLRLIYFSYDVKMKEKGDIPEGYSVSREKKERFSLILESASTNQTSMYLCASQPNGAGEYNEQFFGPGTRLTVL.